This TCR beta chain was profiled in a study of PD-L1 blockade in urothelial cancer. Data came from immunoSEQ multiplex PCR; TCRdb stores just in-frame clones and leaves some out. In the table there are more than 80,000 clones, around 76% of which are singletons. Germline V CDR1 and CDR2: SGHNT, YYREEE (reference sequence). Trimming took off 4 bases at V and 1 base at J, with 14 bases between the two ends. The CDR3 totals 15 residues. This rearrangement joins TRBV5-4 to TRBJ1-2, with D possibly matching TRBD1 (6 bases). The sample was PBMCs, taken around atezolizumab (anti-PD-L1) treatment. This clonotype was obtained from a man between 65 and 85 years old with urothelial cancer. The CDR3 loop reads CASSRPGHLNYGYTF. Written as DNA, the CDR3 is TGTGCCAGCAGCCGCCCGGGACACCTTAACTATGGCTACACCTTC.